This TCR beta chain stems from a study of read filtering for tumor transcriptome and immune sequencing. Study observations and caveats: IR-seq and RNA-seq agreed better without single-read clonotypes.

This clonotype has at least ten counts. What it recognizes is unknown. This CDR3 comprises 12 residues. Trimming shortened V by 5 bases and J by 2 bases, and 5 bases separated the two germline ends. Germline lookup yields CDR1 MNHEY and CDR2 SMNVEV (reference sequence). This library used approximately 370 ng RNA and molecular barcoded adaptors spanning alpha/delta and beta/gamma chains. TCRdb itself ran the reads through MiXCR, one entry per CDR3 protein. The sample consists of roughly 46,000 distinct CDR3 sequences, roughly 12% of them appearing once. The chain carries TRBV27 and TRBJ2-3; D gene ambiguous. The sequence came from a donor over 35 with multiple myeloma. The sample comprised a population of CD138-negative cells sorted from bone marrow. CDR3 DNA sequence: TGTGCCAGCAGTAAGCACACAGATACGCAGTATTTT. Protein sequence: CASSKHTDTQYF.